One T cell receptor (beta chain) is described in this entry. The antigen is undetermined. The primer mix had 60 Vbeta and 13 Jbeta primers. Method: immunoSEQ multiplex PCR; TCRdb's copy keeps in-frame clones and lacks some. The table has 150,000 to 200,000 clones, less than 90% seen once. This record comes from a study of cytomegalovirus exposure and HLA in healthy donors. In the study overall: Unique TCRs from HLA-typed donors, roughly 89 million of them, were held in an early data release.

The CDR3 is 13 amino acids. Looked up from germline, CDR1 is MNHEY and CDR2 is SVGAGI. General study results and limits: Segments of the TCR beta V type were, in most cases, productive about 87% or about 30% of the time in an earlier analysis. TRBV6-2, TRBV6-3 and some other V segments were unresolvable in 87-base-pair reads.

The sequence was collected from a boy aged 10-17 years in good health and CMV-seronegative. The sequencing input was PBMCs. This chain links TRBV6-5 with TRBJ2-5; D not resolved. The J call may be incorrect, as the DNA end agrees better with TRBJ2-7. The CDR3 sequence: CASSYSRSYEQYF. CDR3 sequence (DNA): TGTGCCAGCAGTTACAGCAGGTCTTACGAGCAGTACTTC.